The clone carrying this T cell receptor (beta chain) has just one count. This sample is drawn from a study of blood T cell repertoires in COVID-19. Looking at the study overall: Samples representing acute and convalescent COVID-19 were sourced from the United States, Italy and Spain.

Produced via immunoSEQ multiplex PCR; TCRdb's table is partial and in-frame only. The table lists about 500,000 clones, about 91% of them singletons, with roughly 0.84% in the top ten. The CDR3 is 15 residues long. Looked up from germline, CDR1 is MNHEY and CDR2 is SVGAGI. Trimming left V 8 bases short and J 7 bases short, with 23 bases between. Sequenced material: peripheral blood. The V and J genes are TRBV6-5 and TRBJ1-2; TRBD1 might be the D (6 bases). This receptor was taken from a man aged 18 to 30 with COVID-19, enrolled during active disease. The CDR3 DNA reads as TGTGCCAGCTCTAAGGGATTAAGGTCCAGGGGTGGCTACACCTTC. Translation gives CASSKGLRSRGGYTF.